Below, one TCR beta chain is given with its context. Its specificity is not known. The data are from a study of T-cell memory formation after mild COVID-19. General study findings and limits: CD8+ contracting clones occupied EMRA, while CD4+ ones occupied mainly CM and EM. CD4/CD8 balance characterized clones contracting day 15 to 85, and CD4+ skew characterized later expanders. Prior to infection, memory already included some responding clones, suggesting cross-reactive memory joined.

Via MiXCR, TCRdb re-called the 5' RACE reads, giving one row per CDR3 protein. This table has about 260,000 distinct CDR3 sequences, 16% appearing once. Germline trimming cut 6 bases from V and 9 bases from J; bases unmatched to any gene: 6. CDR1 and CDR2 (germline): ENHRY, SYGVKD. The CDR3 consists of 12 residues. This clonotype originated in a man between 18 and 35 years old who had mild COVID-19 (a few samples of this study predate the infection). Cell type and time point are not known. The chain joins TRBV10-3 to TRBJ2-3, with 7 bases identical to TRBD2. Sequenced material: PBMCs or a T cell subset sorted from them (not recorded which). The DNA of the CDR3 is TGTGCCATCAGGGGGGGGAGGGAGACGCAGTATTTT. As protein: CAIRGGRETQYF.